Following are 19 T cell receptor beta chains from one sample sequenced in a study of T cells in Graves' hyperthyroidism and ophthalmopathy. TCR beta CDR3 regions were amplified from RNA transcripts. TCR CDR3 regions were first amplified by RT-PCR with HTBI primers. TCRdb used MiXCR to reprocess the multiplex PCR reads, holding one entry per CDR3 protein. The sample consists of fewer than 450,000 distinct CDR3 sequences, roughly 15% of them appearing once. Sequencing used blood. The source of these receptors is a woman in her sixties with Graves' ophthalmopathy.

The chain uses TRBV20-1 and TRBJ2-5, with D perhaps TRBD1 (6 bases). The CDR3 is 15 residues long. The V end was cut by 0 bases, the J end by 2 bases, with 13 bases between. Per germline, CDR1 DFQATT and CDR2 SNEGSKA (reference sequence). The CDR3 protein is CSARDRRRGQETQYF. The CDR3 bases are TGCAGTGCTAGAGATCGACGTAGGGGGCAAGAGACCCAGTACTTC.

As regards this clonotype: This may come from a read error, since a much larger clone is one base off. Here the CDR3 omits its conserved ending phenylalanine or tryptophan, so a read error is the likely source. The chain has TRBV20-1 and TRBJ2-3; 7 bases line up with TRBD2. V shed 6 bases, J shed 5 bases, and the junction held 14 bases outside the gene matches. Germline loops: CDR1 DFQATT, CDR2 SNEGSKA (reference sequence). This CDR3 comprises 15 residues. CDR3 region: CSAKGASGGGDTQYS. CDR3 coding DNA: TGCAGTGCCAAAGGGGCTAGCGGTGGGGGAGATACGCAGTATTCT.

Many counts were recorded for this clonotype. This rearrangement joins TRBV11-2 to TRBJ1-1; perhaps TRBD1 as D (5 bases). Germline V lookup: CDR1 SGHAT, CDR2 FQNNGV. V lost 1 base to trimming and J lost 1 base, with 7 bases between them. This CDR3 region has 14 residues. For the CDR3, the DNA is TGTGCCAGCAGCTTAGCGGGGGGGAACACTGAAGCTTTCTTT. Protein: CASSLAGGNTEAFF.

This clonotype was counted at least ten times. Compared with germline, one end of the junction differs, possibly owing to a read error. This sequence joins TRBV6-6 and TRBJ2-7, with 13 nucleotides matching TRBD2. Germline lookup yields CDR1 MNHNY and CDR2 SVGAGI (reference sequence). This CDR3 region has 15 residues. The CDR3 region is CASSYSGLAGYGQYF. The CDR3 DNA sequence: TGTGCCAGCAGTTACTCGGGACTAGCGGGGTACGGGCAGTACTTC.

For this clonotype: Given a much more abundant clone one base away, this may be a read error. The rearrangement uses TRBV28 and TRBJ1-2; tentative D call: TRBD1 (6 bases). This CDR3 has 14 residues. Trimming removed 4 bases from V and 9 bases from J, with 18 bases in between. From germline, CDR1 is MDHEN and CDR2 SYDVKM. The CDR3 DNA follows: TGTGCCAGCAGTTCCGGACAGAACCTATATAGCTACACCTTC. Its protein product is CASSSGQNLYSYTF.

The gene calls are TRBV7-9 and TRBJ2-7; 8 positions match TRBD2. Germline V gives CDR1 SEHNR, CDR2 FQNEAQ (reference sequence). CDR3 length: 15 amino acids. Losses at the gene ends were 2 bases for V and 2 bases for J; bases not matched to a gene: 5. In nucleotides, the CDR3 is TGTGCCAGCAGCTTATACGGGAGGGCCGCCTACGAGCAGTACTTC. This sequence encodes CASSLYGRAAYEQYF.

V is TRBV20-1 and J is TRBJ2-1, with a tentative D call TRBD2 (6 bases). The CDR3 is 14 residues long. The germline V gene has CDR1 DFQATT and CDR2 SNEGSKA (reference sequence). V was cut by 2 bases and J by 6 bases, with 14 bases left in between. The CDR3 DNA reads TGCAGTGCTAGAATGGCTAGACTAGGCAATGAGCAGTTCTTC. Translated: CSARMARLGNEQFF.

This clonotype came up a few times. The CDR3 loop is CASSAIPGPTSTDTQYF. The CDR3 bases are TGTGCCAGCAGCGCAATACCGGGACCGACCTCCACAGATACGCAGTATTTT. The chain is built from TRBV5-8 and TRBJ2-3, with D possibly being TRBD1 or TRBD2 (5 bases each). The V gene's germline CDR1 is SGHTS and CDR2 YDEGEE. This CDR3 is built from 17 residues. Trimming took 4 bases from V and 2 from J, leaving 20 bases between them.

The V gene is TRBV7-2, the J gene TRBJ2-5, with TRBD1 matching over 10 bases. The junction had 11 bases not matched to a gene; V was cut back by 6 bases and J by 1 base. CDR1 SGHTA and CDR2 FQGNSA come from the germline V gene. This CDR3 is 17 amino acids long. The CDR3 sequence is CASRTGTGVLLQETQYF. As DNA, the CDR3 is TGTGCCAGCAGGACCGGGACAGGGGTCCTGCTCCAAGAGACCCAGTACTTC.

The J gene is TRBJ1-5, the V gene TRBV12-3 or TRBV12-4, with 7 bases fitting TRBD1. The CDR3 has 15 amino acids. With 6 bases clipped from V and 3 bases from J, the junction kept 8 bases outside the gene matches. CDR3 residues: CASSPNRGPNQPQHF. The DNA for the CDR3 is TGTGCCAGCAGCCCTAACAGGGGCCCCAATCAGCCCCAGCATTTT.

This clonotype was picked up many times. The J gene is TRBJ2-7, the V gene TRBV5-1; D may match TRBD1 or TRBD2 (5 bases each). The CDR3 covers 14 residues. CDR1 SGHRS and CDR2 YFSETQ come from the germline V gene. V gave up 4 bases and J gave up 4 bases, with 15 bases separating them. The CDR3 spells CASSPGRTRYEQYF. In nucleotides, the CDR3 is TGCGCCAGCAGCCCGGGACGGACTCGGTACGAGCAGTACTTC.

This clonotype was seen many times. The genes are TRBV6-6 and TRBJ1-1; D call uncertain. Per germline, CDR1 MNHNY and CDR2 SVGAGI (reference sequence). The length of the CDR3 is 14 residues. Trimming stripped 0 bases from V and 1 base from J, with 6 bases between. The CDR3 nucleotides read TGTGCCAGCAGTTACTCGGGTTCGAACACTGAAGCTTTCTTT. It is translated as CASSYSGSNTEAFF.

This clonotype has more than one count but fewer than ten. V is TRBV5-4 and J is TRBJ2-7; TRBD2 matches at 7 bases. After removal of 4 bases from V and 0 bases from J, the junction contained 4 bases not matched to a gene. The CDR3 has 14 amino acids. CDR1 is SGHNT, CDR2 YYREEE, per germline (reference sequence). Here the CDR3 reads CASSPRGSSYEQYF. CDR3 nucleotides: TGTGCCAGCAGCCCCCGCGGGAGCTCCTACGAGCAGTACTTC. Full variable domain (remainder filled in from reference TRBV5-4 and TRBJ2-7): ETGVTQSPTHLIKTRGQQVTLRCSSQSGHNTVSWYQQALGQGPQFIFQYYREEENGRGNFPPRFSGLQFPNYSSELNVNALELDDSALYLCASSPRGSSYEQYFGPGTRLTVT.

The sample holds many counts of this clonotype. The chain combines TRBV12-3 or TRBV12-4 with TRBJ2-3, with TRBD1 identical over 8 bases. There are 14 residues in the CDR3. With V trimmed by 6 bases and J by 6 bases, 8 bases remained unmatched. The CDR3 is CASSQGTGGDTQYF. CDR3 nucleotide sequence: TGTGCCAGCAGCCAAGGGACAGGCGGGGATACGCAGTATTTT.

Comments on this clonotype: This may be a read error, as it is one base from a much larger clone. The rearrangement uses TRBV11-3 and TRBJ2-2; D gene unclear. The length of the CDR3 is 15 residues. Germline V lookup: CDR1 SGHNT, CDR2 YENEEA. CDR3 in amino acids: CAGSPDRNRGGELFF. Written as DNA, the CDR3 is TGTGCCGGCAGCCCGGACCGGAATCGCGGCGGGGAGCTGTTTTTT.

This clonotype was seen many times. The gene calls are TRBV30 and TRBJ2-5; TRBD2 aligns across 9 bases. Germline V gene data show CDR1 as GTSNPN and CDR2 as SVGIG (reference sequence). The CDR3 has 16 residues. Trimming removed 2 bases from V and 4 bases from J; junction bases left unmatched: 11. The chain's CDR3 is CAWSRLAGGVPETQYF. The CDR3 DNA follows: TGTGCCTGGAGTAGGTTGGCGGGAGGGGTCCCAGAGACCCAGTACTTC.

In its sample, this clonotype was seen many times. This chain uses TRBV20-1 with TRBJ2-1; tentatively, D is TRBD2 (6 bases). The CDR3 totals 15 residues. CDR1 and CDR2 from the germline V gene are DFQATT and SNEGSKA (reference sequence). Trimming cost V 3 bases and J 4 bases, with 16 bases left between them. The DNA of the CDR3 is TGCAGTGCTAGTCCCTTTAGCGGAGCGTACAATGAGCAGTTCTTC. Translation gives CSASPFSGAYNEQFF.

This clonotype was seen repeatedly, ten times or more. V and J are TRBV5-1 and TRBJ2-2; no definite D call. The CDR3 runs to 15 residues. Germline assignment: CDR1 SGHRS and CDR2 YFSETQ. The V and J ends lost 2 bases and 3 bases respectively, with 11 bases between them. The CDR3 protein is CASSLEQTYTGELFF. In nucleotides, the CDR3 is TGCGCCAGCAGCTTAGAACAGACCTACACCGGGGAGCTGTTTTTT. Full variable domain (rest looked up from reference TRBV5-1 and TRBJ2-2): KAGVTQTPRYLIKTRGQQVTLSCSPISGHRSVSWYQQTPGQGLQFLFEYFSETQRNKGNFPGRFSGRQFSNSRSEMNVSTLELGDSALYLCASSLEQTYTGELFFGEGSRLTVL.

This clonotype was seen ten or more times. The V gene is TRBV30, the J gene TRBJ2-1; TRBD1 agrees at 7 bases. CDR1 GTSNPN and CDR2 SVGIG come from the germline V gene (reference sequence). Unmatched junction bases numbered 11, after V lost 8 bases and J lost 7 bases. CDR3 length: 13 residues. CDR3 sequence reads: CAGDDRVGNEQFF. Here the CDR3 DNA reads TGTGCCGGGGACGACAGGGTGGGGAATGAGCAGTTCTTC.